This T cell receptor (beta chain) was identified in a study of identifying expanded T cells in peripheral blood. The CDR3 length is 13 residues. Germline trimming cut 6 bases from V and 8 bases from J; bases unmatched to any gene: 9. CDR1 and CDR2 from the germline V gene are LGHNT and FRNRAP. Whole-study results and caveats: Variance in clone template counts between approximately two-week samples significantly increased with total template count across all healthy donors.

As regards this clone: The antigen is unknown.

Only in-frame clones appear in the TCRdb table, and some are missing; sequencing was by immunoSEQ multiplex PCR. The sample records some 78,000 clones, 85% to 90% being singletons. The chain links TRBV12-5 to TRBJ1-1, with TRBD1 matching 7 bases. The clonotype was recovered from a person aged 18 to 69 in good health. Sequenced sample: blood. The CDR3 here is CASGLKQGTEAFF. CDR3 nucleotides: TGTGCTAGTGGCCTCAAACAGGGGACCGAAGCTTTCTTT.